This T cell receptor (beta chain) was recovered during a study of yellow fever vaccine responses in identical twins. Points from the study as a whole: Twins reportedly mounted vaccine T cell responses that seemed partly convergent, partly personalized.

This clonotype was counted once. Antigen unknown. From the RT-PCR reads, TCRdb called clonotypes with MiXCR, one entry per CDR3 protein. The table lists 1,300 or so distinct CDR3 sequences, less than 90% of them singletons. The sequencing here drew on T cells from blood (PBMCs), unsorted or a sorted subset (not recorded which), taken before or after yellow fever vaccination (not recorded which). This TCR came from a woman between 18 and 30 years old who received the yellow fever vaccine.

DNA of the CDR3: TGCGCCAGCAGCTACCGGGACGACCAAGAGACCCAGTACTTC. Its translation: CASSYRDDQETQYF. The chain combines TRBV4-1 with TRBJ2-5; D might be TRBD1 or TRBD2, each matching 5 bases. Germline CDR1 is MGHRA and CDR2 is YSYEKL. This CDR3 is 14 amino acids long. V lost 5 bases and J 0 bases, leaving 10 bases between the germline ends.